A selection of T cell receptor beta chains follows, all from one sample in a study of T-cell reconstitution after alpha-beta-depleted transplantation in children. TCRdb fed the PCR reads into MiXCR, producing one record per CDR3 protein. Here the sample spans 250,000 to 300,000 distinct CDR3 sequences, 10% being singletons. The source material was PBMCs, sampled before TCRalphabeta/CD19-depleted stem cell transplant. The receptor set was obtained from a boy under two years old with acute myeloid leukemia, due to receive a stem cell transplant. Each CDR3 is given with its conserved first and last residue. D genes are given only for firm matches. Not every row has a clone size; where given, it reads once, few, many or a size class.

v_call: TRBV20-1
clone_size: few
d_call: TRBD2
j_call: TRBJ2-1
cdr3_nt: TGCAGTGCCCGGACTAGCGGGAGGGCCAGGGGTGAGCAGTTCTTC
cdr3_aa: CSARTSGRARGEQFF

v_call: TRBV7-8
clone_size: many
d_call: NA
j_call: TRBJ1-5
cdr3_nt: TGTGCCAGCAGCGGCGGGATCGCGGGACAGCCCCAGCATTTT
cdr3_aa: CASSGGIAGQPQHF

v_call: TRBV9
clone_size: many
d_call: NA
j_call: TRBJ2-7
cdr3_nt: TGTGCCAGCAGCGCGGGCTCCGGCTACGAGCAGTACTTC
cdr3_aa: CASSAGSGYEQYF

v_call: TRBV6-9
clone_size: many
d_call: NA
j_call: TRBJ2-2
cdr3_nt: TGTGCCAGCATTTGGGCGAACACCGGGGAGCTGTTTTTT
cdr3_aa: CASIWANTGELFF

v_call: TRBV13
clone_size: NA
d_call: NA
j_call: TRBJ2-1
cdr3_nt: TGTGCCAGCAGCCAAACGACAGACCAGTTCTTC
cdr3_aa: CASSQTTDQFF

v_call: TRBV3-1
clone_size: many
d_call: NA
j_call: TRBJ1-1
cdr3_nt: TGTGCCAGCAGCCAAGATGGCAGGGGGAACACTGAAGCTTTCTTT
cdr3_aa: CASSQDGRGNTEAFF

v_call: TRBV25-1
clone_size: NA
d_call: TRBD2
j_call: TRBJ2-5
cdr3_nt: TGTGCCAGCAGTGGCCTCTTGGTAGCGGGAGGGCCTGGGGAGACCCAGTACTTC
cdr3_aa: CASSGLLVAGGPGETQYF

v_call: TRBV28
clone_size: many
d_call: NA
j_call: TRBJ2-3
cdr3_nt: TGTGCCAGCAGTGTGGGGTGGCCCACAGATACGCAGTATTTT
cdr3_aa: CASSVGWPTDTQYF

v_call: TRBV7-7
clone_size: many
d_call: NA
j_call: TRBJ2-2
cdr3_nt: TGTGCCAGCAGCTTAACACGACAGTCGAACACCGGGGAGCTGTTTTTT
cdr3_aa: CASSLTRQSNTGELFF

v_call: TRBV6-2/TRBV6-3
clone_size: many
d_call: NA
j_call: TRBJ2-7
cdr3_nt: TGTGCCAGCAGCATATCCAGGGGCCGTTCCTACGAGCAGTACTTC
cdr3_aa: CASSISRGRSYEQYF

v_call: TRBV29-1
clone_size: many
d_call: TRBD1
j_call: TRBJ1-5
cdr3_nt: TGCAGCGCCGGGACAGGGGCTCAGCCCCAGCATTTT
cdr3_aa: CSAGTGAQPQHF

v_call: TRBV7-9
clone_size: many
d_call: TRBD2
j_call: TRBJ2-2
cdr3_nt: TGTGCCAGCAGCTTAGCGGGACTAGCACTCACCGGGGAGCTGTTTTTT
cdr3_aa: CASSLAGLALTGELFF

v_call: TRBV13
clone_size: many
d_call: NA
j_call: TRBJ1-1
cdr3_nt: TGTGCCAGCAGCTTAAGGGCCATTCTAAATCCAGCTTTCTTT
cdr3_aa: CASSLRAILNPAFF

v_call: TRBV28
clone_size: many
d_call: NA
j_call: TRBJ1-2
cdr3_nt: TGTGCCAGCAGTATTCATGGCTCTCGGGGCTACACCTTC
cdr3_aa: CASSIHGSRGYTF

v_call: TRBV4-2
clone_size: NA
d_call: TRBD2
j_call: TRBJ2-1
cdr3_nt: TGTGCCAGCAGCCAAGAAGATAGCGGGGGGTACAATGAGCAGTTCTTC
cdr3_aa: CASSQEDSGGYNEQFF

v_call: TRBV5-1
clone_size: many
d_call: NA
j_call: TRBJ2-3
cdr3_nt: TGCGCCAGCAGCTTGGGGGTACAGCTTCTCACAGATACGCAGTATTTT
cdr3_aa: CASSLGVQLLTDTQYF

v_call: TRBV6-1
clone_size: many
d_call: TRBD1
j_call: TRBJ1-2
cdr3_nt: TGTGCCAGCAGAGTGGACAGGGATTATGGCTACACCTTC
cdr3_aa: CASRVDRDYGYTF

v_call: TRBV4-3
clone_size: many
d_call: NA
j_call: TRBJ2-3
cdr3_nt: TGCGCCAGCAGCCTGACAGAGGGCACAGATACGCAGTATTTT
cdr3_aa: CASSLTEGTDTQYF

v_call: TRBV27
clone_size: few
d_call: NA
j_call: TRBJ1-1
cdr3_nt: TGTGCCAGCGTCAGGGGAGACACTGAAGCTTTCTTT
cdr3_aa: CASVRGDTEAFF

v_call: TRBV12-3/TRBV12-4
clone_size: few
d_call: NA
j_call: TRBJ1-5
cdr3_nt: TGTGCCAGCAGCCCTCAGCCCCAGCATTTT
cdr3_aa: CASSPQPQHF

v_call: TRBV11-2
clone_size: many
d_call: NA
j_call: TRBJ2-1
cdr3_nt: TGTGCCAGCAGCTTAGACCGACATGAGCAGTTCTTC
cdr3_aa: CASSLDRHEQFF

v_call: TRBV28
clone_size: many
d_call: TRBD1
j_call: TRBJ2-1
cdr3_nt: TGTGCCAGCCCCCCGGGACAGGGGGCTTTTGGTGAGCAGTTCTTC
cdr3_aa: CASPPGQGAFGEQFF

v_call: TRBV3-1
clone_size: many
d_call: NA
j_call: TRBJ2-1
cdr3_nt: TGTGCCAGCAGCCAACAGGTTCTTCCCTACAATGAGCAGTTCTTC
cdr3_aa: CASSQQVLPYNEQFF

v_call: TRBV5-1
clone_size: medium-sized
d_call: NA
j_call: TRBJ1-1
cdr3_nt: TGCGCCAGCAGCTTGGACTGGGCAGGGGCCACTGAAGCTTTCTTT
cdr3_aa: CASSLDWAGATEAFF

v_call: TRBV28
clone_size: many
d_call: NA
j_call: TRBJ1-5
cdr3_nt: TGTGCCAGCAGTTTAGCCGGTCAGGGGAGCAATCAGCCCCAGCATTTT
cdr3_aa: CASSLAGQGSNQPQHF

v_call: TRBV29-1
clone_size: many
d_call: NA
j_call: TRBJ1-4
cdr3_nt: TGCAGCGTTGAAGATTCGGGTCTCGGGGAAAAACTGTTTTTT
cdr3_aa: CSVEDSGLGEKLFF

v_call: TRBV20-1
clone_size: many
d_call: NA
j_call: TRBJ2-3
cdr3_nt: TGCAGCGTCACTGGCCGGGCTGCAGATACGCAGTATTTT
cdr3_aa: CSVTGRAADTQYF

v_call: TRBV6-6
clone_size: NA
d_call: TRBD1
j_call: TRBJ1-1
cdr3_nt: TGTGCCAGCAGTTGGGGACAGAAGGCTGAAGCTTTCTTT
cdr3_aa: CASSWGQKAEAFF

v_call: TRBV4-1
clone_size: many
d_call: NA
j_call: TRBJ2-1
cdr3_nt: TGCGCCAGCAGCCCCTTCGGGATTTACAATGAGCAGTTCTTC
cdr3_aa: CASSPFGIYNEQFF

v_call: TRBV19
clone_size: many
d_call: NA
j_call: TRBJ2-6
cdr3_nt: TGTGCCAGTAGTATCTTCCCCTCTGGGGCCAACGTCCTGACTTTC
cdr3_aa: CASSIFPSGANVLTF

v_call: TRBV7-2
clone_size: many
d_call: TRBD2
j_call: TRBJ2-7
cdr3_nt: TGTGCCAGCAGCTTAGCTAGCGGGGGCCACGAGCAGTACTTC
cdr3_aa: CASSLASGGHEQYF